This T cell receptor (beta chain) was sequenced for a study of blood T cell repertoires in COVID-19. In the study overall: Acute and convalescent COVID-19 specimens originated in the United States, Italy and Spain. Sample material is recorded as cDNA or gDNA derived from T cells, B-cell-depleted T cells, or PBMCs.

V trimming: 2 bases; J trimming: 4 bases; junction bases outside the gene matches: 4. The CDR3 length is 15 residues. CDR1 is SGHDN, CDR2 FVKESK, per germline. Original data processing: It was from reference gene primer amplification that nucleated cell counts were estimated. Profiling relied on immunoSEQ multiplex PCR, and the TCRdb table lists in-frame clones only, not all of them. V, J and clone size derive from that table, while D and trimming were established from the DNA sequence. Among 240,000 or so clones listed, less than 90% were seen once. The origin of this receptor is a man in his 60s with acute or convalescent COVID-19. Sequenced material: peripheral blood. The rearrangement joins TRBV14 to TRBJ2-1; TRBD2 matches 8 bases. The CDR3 here is CASSQMGGRYNEQFF. The CDR3 coding sequence is TGTGCCAGCAGCCAAATGGGCGGGAGGTACAATGAGCAGTTCTTC.